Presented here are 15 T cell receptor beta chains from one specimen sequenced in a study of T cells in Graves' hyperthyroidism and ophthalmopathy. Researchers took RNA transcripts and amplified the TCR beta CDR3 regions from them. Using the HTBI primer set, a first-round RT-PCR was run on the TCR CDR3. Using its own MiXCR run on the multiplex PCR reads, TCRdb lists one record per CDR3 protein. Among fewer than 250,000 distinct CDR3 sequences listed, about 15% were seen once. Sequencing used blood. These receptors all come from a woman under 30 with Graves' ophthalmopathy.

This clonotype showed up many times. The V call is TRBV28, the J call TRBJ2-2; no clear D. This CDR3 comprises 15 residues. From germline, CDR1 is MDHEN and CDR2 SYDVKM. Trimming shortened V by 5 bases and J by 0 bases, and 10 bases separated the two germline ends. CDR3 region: CASSPAGANTGELFF. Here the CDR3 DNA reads TGTGCCAGCAGTCCTGCTGGGGCGAACACCGGGGAGCTGTTTTTT.

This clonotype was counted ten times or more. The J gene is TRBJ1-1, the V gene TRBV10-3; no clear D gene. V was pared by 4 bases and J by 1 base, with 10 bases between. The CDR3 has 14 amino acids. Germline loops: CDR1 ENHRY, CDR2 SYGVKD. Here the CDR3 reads CAISGDTENTEAFF. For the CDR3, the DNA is TGTGCCATCAGTGGTGATACAGAGAACACTGAAGCTTTCTTT.

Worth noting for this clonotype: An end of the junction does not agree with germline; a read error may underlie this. The CDR3 nucleotides read TGTACCAGCAGCCTGGGTGTAGCGGGGAAGGGCACAGATACGCAGTATTTT. The encoded protein is CTSSLGVAGKGTDTQYF. The V and J genes are TRBV7-9 and TRBJ2-3; 8 nucleotides match TRBD2. Germline V gene lookup returns CDR1 SEHNR and CDR2 FQNEAQ (reference sequence). The CDR3 has 17 residues.

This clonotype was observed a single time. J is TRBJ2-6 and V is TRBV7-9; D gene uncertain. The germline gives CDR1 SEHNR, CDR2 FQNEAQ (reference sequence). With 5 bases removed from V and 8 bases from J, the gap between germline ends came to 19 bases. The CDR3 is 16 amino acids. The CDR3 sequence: CASSDYTLPGSNVLTF. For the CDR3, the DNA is TGTGCCAGCAGCGATTATACACTACCTGGATCCAACGTCCTGACTTTC. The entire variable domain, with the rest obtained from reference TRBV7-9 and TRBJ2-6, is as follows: DTGVSQNPRHKITKRGQNVTFRCDPISEHNRLYWYRQTLGQGPEFLTYFQNEAQLEKSRLLSDRFSAERPKGSFSTLEIQRTEQGDSAMYLCASSDYTLPGSNVLTFGAGSRLTVL.

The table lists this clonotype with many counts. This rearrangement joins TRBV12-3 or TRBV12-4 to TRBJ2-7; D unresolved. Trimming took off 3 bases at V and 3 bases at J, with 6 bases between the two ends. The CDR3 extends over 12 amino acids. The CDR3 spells CASSFTYYEQYF. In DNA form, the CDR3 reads TGTGCCAGCAGTTTCACCTACTACGAGCAGTACTTC.

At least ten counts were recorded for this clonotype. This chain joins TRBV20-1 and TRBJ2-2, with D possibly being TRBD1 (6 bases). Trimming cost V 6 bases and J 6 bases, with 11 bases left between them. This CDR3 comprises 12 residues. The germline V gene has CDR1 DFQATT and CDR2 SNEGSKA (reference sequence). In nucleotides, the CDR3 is TGCAGTGCCGTACAGGGCCCCGGGGAGCTGTTTTTT. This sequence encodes CSAVQGPGELFF.

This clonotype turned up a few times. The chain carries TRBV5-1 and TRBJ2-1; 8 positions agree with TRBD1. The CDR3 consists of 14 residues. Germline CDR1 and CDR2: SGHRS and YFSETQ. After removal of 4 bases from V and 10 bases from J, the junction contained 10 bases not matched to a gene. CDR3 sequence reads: CASSPGQGADEQFF. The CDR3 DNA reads TGCGCCAGCAGCCCGGGGCAGGGGGCGGACGAGCAGTTCTTC. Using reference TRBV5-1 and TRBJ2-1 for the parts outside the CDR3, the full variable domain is KAGVTQTPRYLIKTRGQQVTLSCSPISGHRSVSWYQQTPGQGLQFLFEYFSETQRNKGNFPGRFSGRQFSNSRSEMNVSTLELGDSALYLCASSPGQGADEQFFGPGTRLTVL.

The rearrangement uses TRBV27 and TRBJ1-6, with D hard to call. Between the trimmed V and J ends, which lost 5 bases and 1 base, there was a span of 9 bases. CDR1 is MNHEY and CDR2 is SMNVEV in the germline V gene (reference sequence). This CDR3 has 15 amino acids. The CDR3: CASSLRASYNSPLHF. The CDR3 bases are TGTGCCAGCAGTCTGAGGGCGTCCTATAATTCACCCCTCCACTTT.

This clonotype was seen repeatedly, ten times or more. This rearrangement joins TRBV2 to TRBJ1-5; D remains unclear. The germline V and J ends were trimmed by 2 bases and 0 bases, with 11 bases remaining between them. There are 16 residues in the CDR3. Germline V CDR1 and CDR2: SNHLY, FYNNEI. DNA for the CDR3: TGTGCCAGCAGTGAAAGGGCAGACTATAGCAATCAGCCCCAGCATTTT. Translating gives CASSERADYSNQPQHF.

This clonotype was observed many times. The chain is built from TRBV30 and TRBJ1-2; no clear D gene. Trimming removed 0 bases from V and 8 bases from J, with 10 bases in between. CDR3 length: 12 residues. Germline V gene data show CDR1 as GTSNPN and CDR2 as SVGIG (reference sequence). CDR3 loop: CAWSVPGQGYTF. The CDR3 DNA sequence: TGTGCCTGGAGTGTACCAGGTCAAGGCTACACCTTC.

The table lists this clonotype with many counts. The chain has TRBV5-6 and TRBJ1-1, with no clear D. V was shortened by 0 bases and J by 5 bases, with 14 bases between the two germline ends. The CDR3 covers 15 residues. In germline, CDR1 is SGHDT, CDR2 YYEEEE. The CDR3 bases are TGTGCCAGCAGCTTGGGTAACGGTAGACGGACTGAAGCTTTCTTT. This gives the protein CASSLGNGRRTEAFF.

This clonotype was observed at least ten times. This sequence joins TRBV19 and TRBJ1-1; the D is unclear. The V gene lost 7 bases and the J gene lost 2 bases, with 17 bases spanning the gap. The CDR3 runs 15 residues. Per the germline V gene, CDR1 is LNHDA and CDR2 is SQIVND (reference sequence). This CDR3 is CASMVNGRRNTEAFF. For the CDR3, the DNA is TGTGCCAGTATGGTGAATGGGCGACGTAACACTGAAGCTTTCTTT.

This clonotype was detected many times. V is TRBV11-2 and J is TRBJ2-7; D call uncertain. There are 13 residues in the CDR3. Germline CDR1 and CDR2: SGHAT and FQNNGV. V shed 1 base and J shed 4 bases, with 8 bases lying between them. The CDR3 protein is CASSLVPEYEQYF. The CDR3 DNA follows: TGTGCCAGCAGCTTAGTCCCGGAGTACGAGCAGTACTTC.

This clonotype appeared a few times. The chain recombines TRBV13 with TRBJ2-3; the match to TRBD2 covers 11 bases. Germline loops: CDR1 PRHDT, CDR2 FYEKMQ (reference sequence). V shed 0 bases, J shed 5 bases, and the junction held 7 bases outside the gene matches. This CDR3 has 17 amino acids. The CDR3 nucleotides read TGTGCCAGCAGCTTAGGCTCCGCTACTAGCGGGGGAGATACGCAGTATTTT. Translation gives CASSLGSATSGGDTQYF.

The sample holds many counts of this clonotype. The CDR3 DNA reads as TGTGCCAGCAGCTTAACACGATACTTTGACAGCTCTTTCTCTGGAAACACCATATATTTT. Protein product: CASSLTRYFDSSFSGNTIYF. The chain couples TRBV7-9 to TRBJ1-3; D perhaps matches TRBD1 (5 bases). The CDR3 is 20 amino acids. Germline V CDR1 and CDR2: SEHNR, FQNEAQ (reference sequence). Trimming took 2 bases from V and 0 from J, leaving 23 bases between them.